Each of the 14 T cell receptor beta chains below was sequenced from the same sample in a study of blood T cell repertoires in COVID-19. Data came from immunoSEQ multiplex PCR; TCRdb stores just in-frame clones and leaves some out. Among about 240,000 clones, 70% to 80% were seen once, and the ten largest hold 3% to 3.5%. The sequenced sample was peripheral blood. These TCRs come from a woman of 80 years or more with acute or convalescent COVID-19.

The V gene is TRBV10-2, the J gene TRBJ1-2, with 9 positions matching TRBD1. V lost 5 bases to trimming and J lost 1 base; unmatched junction nucleotides: 8. The germline gives CDR1 WSHSY, CDR2 SAAADI. This CDR3 has 16 amino acids. Here the CDR3 DNA reads TGCGCCAGCAGTACAGGACAGGGGAGATTTAACTATGGCTACACCTTC. Its translation: CASSTGQGRFNYGYTF.

The chain joins TRBV9 to TRBJ2-2; TRBD1 matches at 7 bases. Germline assignment: CDR1 SGDLS and CDR2 YYNGEE. The CDR3 length is 15 residues. V was pared by 2 bases and J by 6 bases, with 7 bases of the junction left unmatched. In DNA form, the CDR3 reads TGTGCCAGCAGCGTGACAGGGTTGGGAGCCGGGGAGCTGTTTTTT. This sequence encodes CASSVTGLGAGELFF.

This clone was detected only once. The chain employs TRBV5-4 and TRBJ2-5; 10 nucleotides match TRBD2. The V gene end was trimmed by 4 bases and the J gene end by 5 bases; junction bases not matched to a gene: 11. Germline V gene data show CDR1 as SGHNT and CDR2 as YYREEE (reference sequence). This CDR3 spans 16 amino acids. The CDR3 DNA reads TGTGCCAGCAGCCGCCCACTAGCGGGACTCCCGGAGACCCAGTACTTC. This codes for CASSRPLAGLPETQYF.

J is TRBJ1-6 and V is TRBV19; D remains unclear. CDR1 is LNHDA and CDR2 is SQIVND in the germline V gene (reference sequence). Trimming removed 5 bases at V and 10 bases at J, with 9 bases between. This CDR3 spans 12 amino acids. The CDR3 loop reads CASSFGRSPLHF. CDR3 nucleotides: TGTGCCAGTAGTTTTGGGAGATCACCCCTCCACTTT.

The chain has TRBV6-1 and TRBJ1-5; 9 nucleotides agree with TRBD1. This CDR3 is built from 16 residues. V shed 2 bases, J shed 6 bases, and the junction held 8 bases outside the gene matches. From germline, CDR1 is MNHNS and CDR2 SASEGT. The CDR3: CASSEQTGGSGQPQHF. For the CDR3, the DNA is TGTGCCAGCAGTGAACAAACAGGGGGCTCGGGTCAGCCCCAGCATTTT.

This clone was picked up a small number of times. This chain uses TRBV27 with TRBJ1-5, with D unresolved. Trimming cost V 3 bases and J 3 bases, with 12 bases left between them. Germline-derived CDR1 and CDR2 are MNHEY and SMNVEV (reference sequence). The CDR3 loop spans 15 amino acids. CDR3 amino acids: CASSLKGGYNQPQHF. Written as DNA, the CDR3 is TGTGCCAGCAGTTTGAAGGGAGGGTACAATCAGCCCCAGCATTTT.

The V gene is TRBV5-4, the J gene TRBJ1-6, with D perhaps matching TRBD1 (6 bases). The CDR3 loop spans 15 amino acids. Germline CDR1 and CDR2: SGHNT and YYREEE (reference sequence). V lost 4 bases to trimming and J lost 10 bases, with 18 bases between them. As DNA, the CDR3 is TGTGCCAGCAGCCCCACCACAGGGTGGGAATCACCCCTCCACTTT. It translates to CASSPTTGWESPLHF.

The chain combines TRBV5-1 with TRBJ2-5; 12 bases fit TRBD2. CDR3 length: 19 residues. The J segment lost 4 bases and the V segment lost 4 bases, leaving 17 bases of the junction unmatched. CDR1 and CDR2 (germline): SGHRS, YFSETQ. CDR3 nucleotides: TGCGCCAGCAGCCCCTACGGACTAGCGGGACAAAGGGTAGCAGAGACCCAGTACTTC. Translation: CASSPYGLAGQRVAETQYF.

This chain joins TRBV5-6 and TRBJ2-3; 7 nucleotides line up with TRBD2. The CDR3 sequence is 14 residues long. Trimming took 4 bases from V and 3 from J; bases not matched to a gene: 5. The V gene's germline CDR1 is SGHDT and CDR2 YYEEEE. CDR3 nucleotides: TGTGCCAGCAGCCTGACTAGCTCTACAGATACGCAGTATTTT. Encoded protein: CASSLTSSTDTQYF.

This rearrangement joins TRBV25-1 to TRBJ2-1; TRBD2 aligns across 12 bases. The CDR3 sequence is 14 residues long. Germline-derived CDR1 and CDR2 are MGHDK and SYGVNS. V lost 6 bases and J lost 8; bases outside the gene matches: 5. CDR3 protein: CASSLAGGLDEQFF. The CDR3 DNA reads TGTGCCAGCAGCCTAGCGGGAGGGTTAGATGAGCAGTTCTTC.

The chain uses TRBV30 and TRBJ2-5, with 11 bases aligning to TRBD2. CDR1 is GTSNPN and CDR2 is SVGIG in the germline V gene (reference sequence). J lost 4 bases, V lost 0 bases, and 4 bases had no gene match. CDR3 length equals 15 residues. As DNA, the CDR3 is TGTGCCTGGAGTGTCGGCGGACTAGCGGGAGAGACCCAGTACTTC. It is translated as CAWSVGGLAGETQYF.

In its sample, this clone was seen once. The J gene is TRBJ1-5, the V gene TRBV20-1; possibly TRBD1 for D (5 bases). Trimming cost V 3 bases and J 2 bases, with 17 bases left between them. The length of the CDR3 is 16 residues. CDR1 and CDR2 from the germline V gene are DFQATT and SNEGSKA (reference sequence). The CDR3 region is CSASRSGWGGNQPQHF. CDR3 sequence (DNA): TGCAGTGCTAGTAGGTCAGGGTGGGGTGGCAATCAGCCCCAGCATTTT.

This rearrangement joins TRBV15 to TRBJ2-1; D may be TRBD2 (5 bases). Germline loops: CDR1 LNHNV, CDR2 YYDKDF (reference sequence). Trimming left V 5 bases short and J 2 bases short, with 13 bases between. This CDR3 is built from 15 residues. For the CDR3, the DNA is TGTGCCACCAGCGCTCGAGGGTTCACCTACAATGAGCAGTTCTTC. Its translation: CATSARGFTYNEQFF.

The rearrangement joins TRBV9 to TRBJ2-7; 10 bases match TRBD1. Trimming cost V 0 bases and J 1 base; bases outside gene matches: 4. There are 16 residues in the CDR3. The germline gives CDR1 SGDLS, CDR2 YYNGEE. For the CDR3, the DNA is TGTGCCAGCAGCGTAGGGACAGGGGGTGATTCCTACGAGCAGTACTTC. Translation gives CASSVGTGGDSYEQYF.